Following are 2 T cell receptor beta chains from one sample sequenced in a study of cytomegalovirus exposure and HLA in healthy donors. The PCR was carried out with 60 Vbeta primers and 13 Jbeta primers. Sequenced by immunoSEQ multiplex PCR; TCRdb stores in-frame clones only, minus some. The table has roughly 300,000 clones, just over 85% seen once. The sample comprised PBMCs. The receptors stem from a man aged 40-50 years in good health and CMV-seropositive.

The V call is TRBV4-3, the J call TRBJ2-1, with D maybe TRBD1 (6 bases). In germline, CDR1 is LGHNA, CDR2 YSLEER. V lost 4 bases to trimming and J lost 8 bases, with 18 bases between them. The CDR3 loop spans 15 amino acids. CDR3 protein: CASSRENRVGDEQFF. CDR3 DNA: TGCGCCAGCAGCCGAGAGAACAGGGTTGGTGATGAGCAGTTCTTC.

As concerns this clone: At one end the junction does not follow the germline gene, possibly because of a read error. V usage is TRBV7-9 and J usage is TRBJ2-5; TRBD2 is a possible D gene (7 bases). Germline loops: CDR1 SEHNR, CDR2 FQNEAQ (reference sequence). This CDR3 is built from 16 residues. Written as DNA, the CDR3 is TGTTCCAGCAGCTTAACTCGGGGGGCGCGTTCAGAGACCCAGTACTTC. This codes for CSSSLTRGARSETQYF.